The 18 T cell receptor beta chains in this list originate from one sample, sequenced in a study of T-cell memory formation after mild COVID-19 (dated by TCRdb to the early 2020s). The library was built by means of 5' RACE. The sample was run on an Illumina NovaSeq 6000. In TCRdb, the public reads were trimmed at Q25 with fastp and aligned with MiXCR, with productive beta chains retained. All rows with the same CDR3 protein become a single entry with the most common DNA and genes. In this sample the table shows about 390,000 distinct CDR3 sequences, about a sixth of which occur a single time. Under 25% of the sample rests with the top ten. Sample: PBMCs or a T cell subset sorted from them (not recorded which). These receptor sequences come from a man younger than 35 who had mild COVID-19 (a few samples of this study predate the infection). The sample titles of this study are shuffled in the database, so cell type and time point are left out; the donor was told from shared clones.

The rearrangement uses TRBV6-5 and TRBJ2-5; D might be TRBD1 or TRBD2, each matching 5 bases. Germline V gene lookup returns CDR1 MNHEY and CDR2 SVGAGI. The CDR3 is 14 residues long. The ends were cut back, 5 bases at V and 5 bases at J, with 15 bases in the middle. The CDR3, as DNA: TGTGCCAGCAGTCCCGGGACCCACGGCGAGACCCAGTACTTC. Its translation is CASSPGTHGETQYF.

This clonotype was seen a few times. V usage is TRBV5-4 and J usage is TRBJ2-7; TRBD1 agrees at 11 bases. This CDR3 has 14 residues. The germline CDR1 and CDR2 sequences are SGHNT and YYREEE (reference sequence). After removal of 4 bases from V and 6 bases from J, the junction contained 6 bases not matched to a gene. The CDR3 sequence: CASSRDRGMAEQYV. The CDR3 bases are TGTGCCAGCAGCCGGGACAGGGGGATGGCCGAGCAGTACGTC.

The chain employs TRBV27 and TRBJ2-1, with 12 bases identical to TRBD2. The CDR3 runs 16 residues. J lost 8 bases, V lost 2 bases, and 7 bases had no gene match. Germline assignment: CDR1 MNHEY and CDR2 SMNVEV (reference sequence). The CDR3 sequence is CASSLLAGGPRDEQFF. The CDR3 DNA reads TGTGCCAGCAGTTTACTAGCGGGGGGGCCTCGGGATGAGCAGTTCTTC.

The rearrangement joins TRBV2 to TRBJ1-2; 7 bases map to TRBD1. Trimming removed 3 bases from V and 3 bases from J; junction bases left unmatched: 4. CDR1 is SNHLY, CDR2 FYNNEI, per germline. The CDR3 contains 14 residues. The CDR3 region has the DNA TGTGCCAGCAGTGAGGACAGGTGGGACTATGGCTACACCTTC. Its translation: CASSEDRWDYGYTF. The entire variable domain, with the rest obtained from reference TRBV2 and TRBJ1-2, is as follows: EPEVTQTPSHQVTQMGQEVILRCVPISNHLYFYWYRQILGQKVEFLVSFYNNEISEKSEIFDDQFSVERPDGSNFTLKIRSTKLEDSAMYFCASSEDRWDYGYTFGSGTRLTVV.

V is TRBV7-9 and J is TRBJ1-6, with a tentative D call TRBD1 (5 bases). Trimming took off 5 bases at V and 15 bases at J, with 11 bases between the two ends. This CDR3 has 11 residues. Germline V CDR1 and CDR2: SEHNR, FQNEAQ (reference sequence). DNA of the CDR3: TGTGCCAGCAGCCCGGGACCACACCTCCACTTT. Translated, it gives CASSPGPHLHF.

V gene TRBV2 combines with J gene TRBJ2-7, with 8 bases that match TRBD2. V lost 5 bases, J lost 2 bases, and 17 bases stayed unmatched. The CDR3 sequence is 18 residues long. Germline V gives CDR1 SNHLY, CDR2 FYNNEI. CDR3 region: CASSTTPPGRGPTYEQYV. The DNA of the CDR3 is TGTGCCAGCAGTACTACACCCCCCGGGAGGGGACCGACCTACGAGCAGTACGTC.

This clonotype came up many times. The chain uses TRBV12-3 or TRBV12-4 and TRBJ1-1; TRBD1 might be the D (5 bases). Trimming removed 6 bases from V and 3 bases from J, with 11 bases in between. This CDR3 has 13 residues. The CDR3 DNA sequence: TGTGCCAGCAGCTTGGGGGTCTACACTGAAGCTTTCTTT. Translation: CASSLGVYTEAFF.

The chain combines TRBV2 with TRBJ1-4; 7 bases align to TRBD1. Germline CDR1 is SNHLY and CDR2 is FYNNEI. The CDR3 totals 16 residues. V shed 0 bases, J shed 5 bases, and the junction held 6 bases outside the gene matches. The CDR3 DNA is TGTGCCAGCAGTGAAGCGCTCGGGACAGCAAATGAAAAACTGTTTTTT. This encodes CASSEALGTANEKLFF.

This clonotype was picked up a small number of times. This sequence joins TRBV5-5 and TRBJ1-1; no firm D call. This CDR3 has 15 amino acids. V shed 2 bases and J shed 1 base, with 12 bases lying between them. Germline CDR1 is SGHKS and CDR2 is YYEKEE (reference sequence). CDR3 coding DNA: TGTGCCAGCAGCTTCGTTGGAGGGTGGAACACTGAAGCTTTCTTT. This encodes CASSFVGGWNTEAFF.

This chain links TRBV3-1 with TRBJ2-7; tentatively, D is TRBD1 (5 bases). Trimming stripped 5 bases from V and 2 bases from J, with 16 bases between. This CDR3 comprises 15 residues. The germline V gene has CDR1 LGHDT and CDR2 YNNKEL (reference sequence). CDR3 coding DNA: TGTGCCAGCAGCTTCCGAAGGGGTCCTCCCTACGAGCAGTACTTC. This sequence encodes CASSFRRGPPYEQYF.

In DNA form, the CDR3 reads TGCAGTGCTAGCAGCCCAGCGGGGGGGCAAAGACTTGGCACAGATACGCAGTATTTT. Protein: CSASSPAGGQRLGTDTQYF. The chain uses TRBV20-1 and TRBJ2-3; TRBD2 agrees at 10 bases. Germline loops: CDR1 DFQATT, CDR2 SNEGSKA (reference sequence). The V gene end was trimmed by 3 bases and the J gene end by 1 base; junction bases not matched to a gene: 16. The CDR3 extends over 19 amino acids.

CDR3 amino acids: CASSQGAGPYNEQFF. The CDR3 DNA reads as TGTGCCAGCAGCCAAGGAGCCGGGCCTTACAATGAGCAGTTCTTC. The rearrangement links TRBV3-1 to TRBJ2-1; no definite D call. CDR3 length equals 15 residues. Germline CDR1 and CDR2: LGHDT and YNNKEL (reference sequence). V was clipped by 1 base and J by 4 bases, with 11 bases between them.

The CDR3 loop reads CSAATGGAGAFF. The CDR3 DNA reads as TGCAGTGCAGCCACAGGGGGCGCGGGAGCTTTCTTT. The chain links TRBV20-1 to TRBJ1-1, with TRBD1 matching 9 bases. V was pared by 6 bases and J by 10 bases, with 9 bases of the junction left unmatched. Germline values: CDR1 DFQATT, CDR2 SNEGSKA (reference sequence). The CDR3 covers 12 residues.

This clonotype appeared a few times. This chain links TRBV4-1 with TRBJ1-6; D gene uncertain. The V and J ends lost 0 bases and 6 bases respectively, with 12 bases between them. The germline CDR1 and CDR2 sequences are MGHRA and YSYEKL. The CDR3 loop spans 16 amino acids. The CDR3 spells CASSQDPGLANSPLHF. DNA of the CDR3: TGCGCCAGCAGCCAAGATCCGGGTTTGGCTAATTCACCCCTCCACTTT.

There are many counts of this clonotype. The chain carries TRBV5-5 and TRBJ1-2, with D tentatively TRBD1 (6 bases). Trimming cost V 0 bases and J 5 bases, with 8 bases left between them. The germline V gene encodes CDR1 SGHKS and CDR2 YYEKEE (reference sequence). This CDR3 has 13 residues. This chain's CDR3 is CASSLVDRYGYTF. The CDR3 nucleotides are TGTGCCAGCAGCTTGGTGGACAGATATGGCTACACCTTC.

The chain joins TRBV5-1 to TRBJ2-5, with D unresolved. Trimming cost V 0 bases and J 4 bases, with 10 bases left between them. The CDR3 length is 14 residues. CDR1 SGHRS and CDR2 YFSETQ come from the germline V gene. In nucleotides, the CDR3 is TGCGCCAGCAGCTTGGTTACCTACGGAGAGACCCAGTACTTC. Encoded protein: CASSLVTYGETQYF.

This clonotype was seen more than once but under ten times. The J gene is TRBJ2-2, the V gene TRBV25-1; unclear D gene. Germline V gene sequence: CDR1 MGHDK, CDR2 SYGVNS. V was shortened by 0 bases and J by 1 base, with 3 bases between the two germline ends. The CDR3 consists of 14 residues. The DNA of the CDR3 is TGTGCCAGCAGTGAATACCTGAACACCGGGGAGCTGTTTTTT. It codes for CASSEYLNTGELFF.

The CDR3 here is CASSPPYPAAGEQYF. The DNA for the CDR3 is TGTGCCAGCAGCCCCCCTTACCCGGCGGCAGGGGAGCAGTACTTC. The rearrangement joins TRBV7-8 to TRBJ2-7; the D gene is possibly TRBD1 (5 bases). V dropped 5 bases and J dropped 7 bases, with 21 bases sitting between them. In germline, CDR1 is SGHVS, CDR2 FQNEAQ. The CDR3 sequence is 15 residues long. Using reference TRBV7-8 and TRBJ2-7 for the parts outside the CDR3, the full variable domain is GAGVSQSPRYKVAKRGQDVALRCDPISGHVSLFWYQQALGQGPEFLTYFQNEAQLDKSGLPSDRFFAERPEGSVSTLKIQRTQQEDSAVYLCASSPPYPAAGEQYFGPGTRLTVT.